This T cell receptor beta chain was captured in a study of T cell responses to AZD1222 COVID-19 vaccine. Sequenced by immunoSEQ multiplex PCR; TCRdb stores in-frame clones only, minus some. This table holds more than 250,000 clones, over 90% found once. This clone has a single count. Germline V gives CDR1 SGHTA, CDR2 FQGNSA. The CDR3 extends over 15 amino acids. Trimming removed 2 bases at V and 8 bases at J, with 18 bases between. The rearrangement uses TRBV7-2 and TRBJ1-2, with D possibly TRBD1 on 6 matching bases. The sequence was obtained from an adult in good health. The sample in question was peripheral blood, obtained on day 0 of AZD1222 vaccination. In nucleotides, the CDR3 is TGTGCCAGCAGCTTACACCCGGGACAAACTAGGGGCTACACCTTC. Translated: CASSLHPGQTRGYTF.